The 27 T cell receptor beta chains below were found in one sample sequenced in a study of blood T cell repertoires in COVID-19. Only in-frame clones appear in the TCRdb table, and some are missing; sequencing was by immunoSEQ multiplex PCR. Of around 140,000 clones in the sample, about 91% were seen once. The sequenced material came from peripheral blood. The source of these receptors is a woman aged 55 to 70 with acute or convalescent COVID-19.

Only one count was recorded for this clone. CDR3 residues: CASSLRLAGSTDTQYF. As DNA, the CDR3 is TGTGCCAGCAGCTTAAGACTAGCGGGGAGCACAGATACGCAGTATTTT. The rearrangement joins TRBV7-9 to TRBJ2-3; 11 bases agree with TRBD2. CDR3 length: 16 residues. V lost 2 bases to trimming and J lost 0 bases; unmatched junction nucleotides: 1. The germline gives CDR1 SEHNR, CDR2 FQNEAQ (reference sequence).

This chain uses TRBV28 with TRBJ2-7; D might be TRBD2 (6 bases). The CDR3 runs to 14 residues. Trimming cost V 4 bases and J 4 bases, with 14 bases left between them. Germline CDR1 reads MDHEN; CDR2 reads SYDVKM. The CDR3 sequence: CASSSLGGVYEQYF. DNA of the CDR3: TGTGCCAGCAGTTCTCTGGGAGGCGTGTACGAGCAGTACTTC.

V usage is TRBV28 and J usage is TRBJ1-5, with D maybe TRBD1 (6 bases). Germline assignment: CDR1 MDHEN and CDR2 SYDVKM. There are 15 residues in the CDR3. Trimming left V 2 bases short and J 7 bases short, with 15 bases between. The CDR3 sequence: CASSLGGGARQPQHF. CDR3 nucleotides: TGTGCCAGCAGTTTAGGAGGGGGGGCGCGACAGCCCCAGCATTTT.

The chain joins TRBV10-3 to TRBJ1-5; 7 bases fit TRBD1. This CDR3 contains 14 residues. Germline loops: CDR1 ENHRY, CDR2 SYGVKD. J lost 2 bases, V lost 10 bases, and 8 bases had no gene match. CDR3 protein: CATQQGTGNQPQHF. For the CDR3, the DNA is TGTGCCACCCAGCAAGGGACAGGCAATCAGCCCCAGCATTTT.

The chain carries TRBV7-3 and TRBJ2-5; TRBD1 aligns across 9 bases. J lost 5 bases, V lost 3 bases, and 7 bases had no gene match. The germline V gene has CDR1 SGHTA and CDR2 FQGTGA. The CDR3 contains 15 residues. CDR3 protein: CASSLGQGRMETQYF. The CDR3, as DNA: TGTGCCAGCAGCTTGGGACAGGGTAGGATGGAGACCCAGTACTTC.

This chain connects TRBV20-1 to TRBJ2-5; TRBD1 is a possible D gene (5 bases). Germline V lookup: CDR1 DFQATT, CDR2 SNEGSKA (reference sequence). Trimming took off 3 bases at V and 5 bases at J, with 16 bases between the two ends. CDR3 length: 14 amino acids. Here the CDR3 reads CSASLQGPTETQYF. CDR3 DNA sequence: TGCAGTGCTAGTTTGCAGGGCCCCACGGAGACCCAGTACTTC.

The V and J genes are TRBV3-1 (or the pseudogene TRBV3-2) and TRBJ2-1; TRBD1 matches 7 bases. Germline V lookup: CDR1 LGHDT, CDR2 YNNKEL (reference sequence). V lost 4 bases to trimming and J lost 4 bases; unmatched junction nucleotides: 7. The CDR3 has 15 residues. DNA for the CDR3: TGTGCCAGCAGCCCCGTACAGGGGAGTTACAATGAGCAGTTCTTC. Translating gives CASSPVQGSYNEQFF.

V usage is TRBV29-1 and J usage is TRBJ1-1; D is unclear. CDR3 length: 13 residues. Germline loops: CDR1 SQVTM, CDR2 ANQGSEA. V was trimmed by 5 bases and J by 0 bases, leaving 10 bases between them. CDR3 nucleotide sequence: TGCAGCGTTAACAGTTACATGAACACTGAAGCTTTCTTT. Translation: CSVNSYMNTEAFF.

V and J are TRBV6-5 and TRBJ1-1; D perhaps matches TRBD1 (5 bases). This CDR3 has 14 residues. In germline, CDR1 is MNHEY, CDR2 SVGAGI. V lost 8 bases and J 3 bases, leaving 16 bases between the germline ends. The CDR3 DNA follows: TGTGCCAGCCGGAACCGGGGGGAGTACACTGAAGCTTTCTTT. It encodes CASRNRGEYTEAFF.

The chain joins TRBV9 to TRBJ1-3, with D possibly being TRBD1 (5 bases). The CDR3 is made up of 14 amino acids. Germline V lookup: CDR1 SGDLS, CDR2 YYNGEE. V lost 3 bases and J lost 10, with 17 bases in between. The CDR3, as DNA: TGTGCCAGCAGCGAGGGTGGGACTGGAGTTACCATATATTTT. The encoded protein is CASSEGGTGVTIYF.

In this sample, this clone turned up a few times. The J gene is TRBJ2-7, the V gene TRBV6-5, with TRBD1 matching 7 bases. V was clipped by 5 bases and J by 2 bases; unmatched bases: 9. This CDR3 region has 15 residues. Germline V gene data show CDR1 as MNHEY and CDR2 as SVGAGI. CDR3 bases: TGTGCCAGCAGTCGTGGATCGGGACAGACCTACGAGCAGTACTTC. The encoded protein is CASSRGSGQTYEQYF.

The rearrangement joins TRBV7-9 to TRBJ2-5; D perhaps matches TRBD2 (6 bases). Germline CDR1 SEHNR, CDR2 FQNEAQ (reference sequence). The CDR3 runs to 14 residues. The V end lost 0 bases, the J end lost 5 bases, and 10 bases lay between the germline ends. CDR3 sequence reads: CASSLAGLTETQYF. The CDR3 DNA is TGTGCCAGCAGCTTAGCAGGACTAACGGAGACCCAGTACTTC.

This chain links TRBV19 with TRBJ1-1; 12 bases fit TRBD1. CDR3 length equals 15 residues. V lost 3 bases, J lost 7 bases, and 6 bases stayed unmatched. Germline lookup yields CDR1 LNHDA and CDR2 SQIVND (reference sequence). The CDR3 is CASSISGQGADEAFF. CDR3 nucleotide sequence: TGTGCCAGTAGTATTTCGGGACAGGGGGCCGATGAAGCTTTCTTT.

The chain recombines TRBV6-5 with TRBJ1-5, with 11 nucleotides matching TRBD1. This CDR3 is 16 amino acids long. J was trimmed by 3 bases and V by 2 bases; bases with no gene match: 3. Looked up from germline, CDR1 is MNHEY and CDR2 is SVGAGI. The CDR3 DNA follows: TGTGCCAGCAGTTACCGGACAGGGGGCAACAATCAGCCCCAGCATTTT. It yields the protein CASSYRTGGNNQPQHF.

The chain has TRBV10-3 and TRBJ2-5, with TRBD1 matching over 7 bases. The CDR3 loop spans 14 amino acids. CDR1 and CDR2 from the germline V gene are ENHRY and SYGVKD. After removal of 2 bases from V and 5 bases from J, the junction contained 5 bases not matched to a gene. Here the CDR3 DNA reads TGTGCCATCAGTGAGAGGGGGCGTGGGGAGACCCAGTACTTC. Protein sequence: CAISERGRGETQYF.

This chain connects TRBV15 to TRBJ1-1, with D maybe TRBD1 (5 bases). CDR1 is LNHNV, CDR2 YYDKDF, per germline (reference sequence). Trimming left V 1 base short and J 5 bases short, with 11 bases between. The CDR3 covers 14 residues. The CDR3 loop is CATSRVRGKTEAFF. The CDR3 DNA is TGTGCCACCAGCAGAGTGCGGGGGAAGACTGAAGCTTTCTTT.

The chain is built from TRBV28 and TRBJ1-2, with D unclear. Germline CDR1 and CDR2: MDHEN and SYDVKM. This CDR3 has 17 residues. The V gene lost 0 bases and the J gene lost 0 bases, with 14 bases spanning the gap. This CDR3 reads CASSLWGPPVPNYGYTF. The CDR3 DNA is TGTGCCAGCAGTTTATGGGGCCCTCCGGTCCCTAACTATGGCTACACCTTC.

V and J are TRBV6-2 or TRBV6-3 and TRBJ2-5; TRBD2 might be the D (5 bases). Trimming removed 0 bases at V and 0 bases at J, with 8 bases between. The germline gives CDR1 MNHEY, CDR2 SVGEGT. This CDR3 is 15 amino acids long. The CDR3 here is CASSYSGENQETQYF. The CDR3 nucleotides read TGTGCCAGCAGTTACTCGGGAGAGAACCAAGAGACCCAGTACTTC.

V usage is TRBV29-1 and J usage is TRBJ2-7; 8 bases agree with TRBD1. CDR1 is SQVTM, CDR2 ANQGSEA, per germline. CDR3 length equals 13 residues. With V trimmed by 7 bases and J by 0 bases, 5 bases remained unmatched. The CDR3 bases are TGCAGCGCGACCGGGACAGGCTCCTACGAGCAGTACTTC. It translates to CSATGTGSYEQYF.

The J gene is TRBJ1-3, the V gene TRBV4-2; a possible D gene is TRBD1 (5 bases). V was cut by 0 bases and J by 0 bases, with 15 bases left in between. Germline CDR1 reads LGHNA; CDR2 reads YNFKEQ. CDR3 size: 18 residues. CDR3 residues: CASSQDAGQAYSGNTIYF. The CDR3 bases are TGTGCCAGCAGCCAAGATGCGGGGCAGGCCTACTCTGGAAACACCATATATTTT.

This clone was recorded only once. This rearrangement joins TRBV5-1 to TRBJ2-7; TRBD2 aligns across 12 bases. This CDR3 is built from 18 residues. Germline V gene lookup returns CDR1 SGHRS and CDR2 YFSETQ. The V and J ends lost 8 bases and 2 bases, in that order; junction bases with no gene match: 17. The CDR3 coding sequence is TGCGCCAGAGATAGAAAGACTAGCGGGGGCAAACCAGCCTACGAGCAGTACTTC. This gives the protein CARDRKTSGGKPAYEQYF.

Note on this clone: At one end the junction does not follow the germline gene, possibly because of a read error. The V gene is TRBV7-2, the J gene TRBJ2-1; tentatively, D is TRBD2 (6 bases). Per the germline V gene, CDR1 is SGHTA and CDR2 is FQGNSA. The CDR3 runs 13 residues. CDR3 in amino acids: CASSAGRYSEQFF. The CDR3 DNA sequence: TGTGCCAGCAGTGCGGGACGATACAGTGAGCAGTTCTTC.

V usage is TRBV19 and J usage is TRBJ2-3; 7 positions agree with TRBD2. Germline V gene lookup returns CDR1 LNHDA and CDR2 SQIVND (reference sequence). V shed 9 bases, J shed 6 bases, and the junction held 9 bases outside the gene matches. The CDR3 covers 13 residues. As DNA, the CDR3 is TGTGCCAGCTCGAGTGGGGGAGGGGATACGCAGTATTTT. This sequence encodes CASSSGGGDTQYF.

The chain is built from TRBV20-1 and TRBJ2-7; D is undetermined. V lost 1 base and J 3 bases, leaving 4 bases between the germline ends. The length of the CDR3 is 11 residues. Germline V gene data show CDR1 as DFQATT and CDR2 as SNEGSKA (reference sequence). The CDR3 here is CSARGSYEQYF. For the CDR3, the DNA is TGCAGTGCTAGAGGCAGCTACGAGCAGTACTTC.

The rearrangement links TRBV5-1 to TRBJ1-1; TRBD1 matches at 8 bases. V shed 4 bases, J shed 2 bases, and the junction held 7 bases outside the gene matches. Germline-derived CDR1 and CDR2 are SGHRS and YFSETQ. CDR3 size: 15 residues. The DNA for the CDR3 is TGCGCCAGCAGCATACAGGGGGGGAGAAACACTGAAGCTTTCTTT. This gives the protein CASSIQGGRNTEAFF.

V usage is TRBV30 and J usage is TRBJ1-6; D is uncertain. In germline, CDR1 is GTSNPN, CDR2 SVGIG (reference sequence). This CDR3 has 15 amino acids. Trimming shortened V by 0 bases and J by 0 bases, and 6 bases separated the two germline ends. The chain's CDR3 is CAWSVGSSYNSPLHF. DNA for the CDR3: TGTGCCTGGAGTGTAGGGAGCTCCTATAATTCACCCCTCCACTTT.

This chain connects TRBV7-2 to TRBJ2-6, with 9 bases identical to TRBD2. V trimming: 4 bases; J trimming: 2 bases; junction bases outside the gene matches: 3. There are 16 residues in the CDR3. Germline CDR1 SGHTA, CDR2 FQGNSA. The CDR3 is CASSSRGGAGANVLTF. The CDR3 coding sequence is TGTGCCAGCAGCTCGCGCGGGGGGGCTGGGGCCAACGTCCTGACTTTC.